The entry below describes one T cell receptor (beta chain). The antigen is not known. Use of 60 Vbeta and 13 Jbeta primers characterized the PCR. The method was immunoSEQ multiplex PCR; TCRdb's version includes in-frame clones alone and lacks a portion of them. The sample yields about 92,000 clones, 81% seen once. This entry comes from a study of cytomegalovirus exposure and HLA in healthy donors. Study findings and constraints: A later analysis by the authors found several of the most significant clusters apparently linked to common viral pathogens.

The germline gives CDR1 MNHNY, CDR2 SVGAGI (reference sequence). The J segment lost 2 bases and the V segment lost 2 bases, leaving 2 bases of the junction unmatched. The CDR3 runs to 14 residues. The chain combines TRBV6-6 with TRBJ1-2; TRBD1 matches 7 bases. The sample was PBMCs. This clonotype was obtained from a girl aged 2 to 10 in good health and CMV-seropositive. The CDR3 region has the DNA TGTGCCAGCAGTTACCAGGGACAGAACTATGGCTACACCTTC. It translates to CASSYQGQNYGYTF.